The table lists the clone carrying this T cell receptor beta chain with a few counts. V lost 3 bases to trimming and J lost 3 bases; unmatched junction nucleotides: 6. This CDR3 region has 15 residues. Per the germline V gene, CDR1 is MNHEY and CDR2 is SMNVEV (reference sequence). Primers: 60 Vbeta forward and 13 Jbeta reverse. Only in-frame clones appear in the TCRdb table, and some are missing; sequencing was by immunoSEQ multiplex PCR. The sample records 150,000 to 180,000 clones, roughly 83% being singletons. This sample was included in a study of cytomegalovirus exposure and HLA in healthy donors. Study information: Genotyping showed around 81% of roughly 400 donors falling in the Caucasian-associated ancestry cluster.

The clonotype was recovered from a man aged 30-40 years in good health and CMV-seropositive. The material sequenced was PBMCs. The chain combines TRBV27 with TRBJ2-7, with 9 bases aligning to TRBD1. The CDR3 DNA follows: TGTGCCAGCAGTTTGGCCGGGACAGGGAACTACGAGCAGTACTTC. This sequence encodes CASSLAGTGNYEQYF.